These 32 T cell receptor beta chains originate from one sample sequenced in a study of glioma-infiltrating T cells after dendritic cell vaccination. The protocol was immunoSEQ multiplex PCR, while the TCRdb copy is restricted to in-frame clones and leaves out a portion. The sample contains almost 90,000 clones, around 83% of which appear only once. The time point denotes: after dendritic cell vaccination, including at tumor progression/relapse. Sequences were derived from blood, sampled after dendritic cell vaccination. The receptors stem from a human donor with glioblastoma.

This chain joins TRBV18 and TRBJ2-5, with D possibly TRBD2 on 5 matching bases. This CDR3 has 13 residues. Deletions cut 6 bases from V and 5 bases from J, with 13 bases between. Germline values: CDR1 KGHSH, CDR2 LQKENI. The CDR3 sequence is CASSPRARETQYF. CDR3 DNA: TGTGCCAGCTCTCCGAGGGCGCGGGAGACCCAGTACTTC.

The rearrangement links TRBV9 to TRBJ1-3, with a weak D call TRBD1 (5 bases). Germline CDR1 and CDR2: SGDLS and YYNGEE. There are 16 residues in the CDR3. V gave up 0 bases and J gave up 0 bases, with 10 bases separating them. CDR3 coding DNA: TGTGCCAGCAGCGTAGGGGGGGAGTACTCTGGAAACACCATATATTTT. Translation gives CASSVGGEYSGNTIYF.

This clone was recorded once. Its ends do not fully match the called genes, so a read error is possible. The chain employs TRBV2 and TRBJ1-5; 7 nucleotides match TRBD1. This CDR3 contains 15 residues. Germline CDR1 SNHLY, CDR2 FYNNEI. CDR3 coding DNA: TGTGCCAGCAGAGAAGACAGGGTCAGCAATCAGCCCCAGCATTTT. Encoded protein: CASREDRVSNQPQHF.

As for this clone: Other DNA sequences within the sample encode an identical CDR3. The chain links TRBV2 to TRBJ2-7; 9 bases map to TRBD1. Trimming at V came to 7 bases and at J to 6 bases, leaving 10 bases not matched to a gene. CDR3 size: 14 residues. Germline CDR1 and CDR2: SNHLY and FYNNEI. This CDR3 reads CASTVPGTGLEQYF. The CDR3 coding sequence is TGTGCCAGCACCGTACCTGGGACAGGGCTCGAGCAGTACTTC.

The V call is TRBV6-5, the J call TRBJ2-2, with D maybe TRBD2 (5 bases). Looked up from germline, CDR1 is MNHEY and CDR2 is SVGAGI. Trimming removed 2 bases from V and 6 bases from J, with 7 bases in between. This CDR3 contains 13 residues. DNA of the CDR3: TGTGCCAGCAGTTACGGAGGTGCCGGGGAGCTGTTTTTT. Translated: CASSYGGAGELFF.

The gene calls are TRBV7-6 and TRBJ2-3; TRBD1 matches 9 bases. Germline V CDR1 and CDR2: SGHVS, FNYEAQ. The length of the CDR3 is 14 residues. With 5 bases clipped from V and 5 bases from J, the junction kept 5 bases outside the gene matches. This CDR3 is CASSPQGAGDTQYF. The CDR3 DNA reads TGTGCCAGCAGCCCACAGGGGGCAGGAGATACGCAGTATTTT.

This chain uses TRBV5-6 with TRBJ2-5; D is undetermined. The germline V gene encodes CDR1 SGHDT and CDR2 YYEEEE. The CDR3 length is 13 residues. V was clipped by 4 bases and J by 4 bases, with 11 bases between them. The DNA of the CDR3 is TGTGCCAGCAGCCCAATAGATGCAGAGACCCAGTACTTC. It specifies CASSPIDAETQYF.

This chain links TRBV30 with TRBJ2-1; the D gene is possibly TRBD1 (5 bases). The CDR3 runs 12 residues. Germline CDR1 GTSNPN, CDR2 SVGIG (reference sequence). V was pared by 1 base and J by 11 bases, with 12 bases between. The CDR3 protein is CAWSGFRQQQFF. For the CDR3, the DNA is TGTGCCTGGAGTGGGTTCCGACAGCAGCAGTTCTTC.

This clone came up a few times. The CDR3 sequence is CASSPTGLIYNEQFF. In DNA, the CDR3 is TGTGCCAGTAGTCCTACGGGACTGATCTACAATGAGCAGTTCTTC. The chain is built from TRBV19 and TRBJ2-1, with a weak D call TRBD2 (6 bases). The length of the CDR3 is 15 residues. V was clipped by 5 bases and J by 3 bases, with 14 bases between them. CDR1 and CDR2 (germline): LNHDA, SQIVND (reference sequence).

This clone was detected once. This chain connects TRBV5-6 to TRBJ2-7; 10 positions agree with TRBD1. This CDR3 has 14 amino acids. CDR1 is SGHDT, CDR2 YYEEEE, per germline. V was pared by 4 bases and J by 2 bases, with 3 bases of the junction left unmatched. The CDR3, as DNA: TGTGCCAGCAGCGTCGGACAGGGGGCCTACGAGCAGTACTTC. This gives the protein CASSVGQGAYEQYF.

V and J are TRBV7-8 and TRBJ2-7; D possibly corresponds to TRBD2 (6 bases). The CDR3 is 15 residues long. The ends were cut back, 1 base at V and 0 bases at J, with 10 bases in the middle. CDR1 SGHVS and CDR2 FQNEAQ come from the germline V gene. The CDR3 protein is CASSLVRGLSYEQYF. CDR3 DNA sequence: TGTGCCAGCAGCTTAGTGCGGGGTCTCTCCTACGAGCAGTACTTC. The full variable domain, with the rest looked up from reference TRBV7-8 and TRBJ2-7, is GAGVSQSPRYKVAKRGQDVALRCDPISGHVSLFWYQQALGQGPEFLTYFQNEAQLDKSGLPSDRFFAERPEGSVSTLKIQRTQQEDSAVYLCASSLVRGLSYEQYFGPGTRLTVT.

The chain joins TRBV4-3 to TRBJ2-3; no clear D. The V end was cut by 0 bases, the J end by 1 base, with 14 bases between. This CDR3 has 17 amino acids. Per germline, CDR1 LGHNA and CDR2 YSLEER. The DNA of the CDR3 is TGCGCCAGCAGCCAAGATTGGAAAGGAGAGCGCACAGATACGCAGTATTTT. Translating it yields CASSQDWKGERTDTQYF.

This sequence joins TRBV27 and TRBJ1-1; maybe TRBD1 (6 bases). CDR1 and CDR2 (germline): MNHEY, SMNVEV (reference sequence). V dropped 4 bases and J dropped 7 bases, with 16 bases sitting between them. The CDR3 extends over 14 amino acids. The CDR3 nucleotides read TGTGCCAGCAGTTCCAACGCGGACAGCCTTGAAGCTTTCTTT. It codes for CASSSNADSLEAFF.

The chain is built from TRBV9 and TRBJ2-4; 7 nucleotides agree with TRBD1. V shed 3 bases and J 5 bases; nucleotides not matched to a gene: 8. The V gene's germline CDR1 is SGDLS and CDR2 YYNGEE. This CDR3 contains 15 residues. DNA of the CDR3: TGTGCCAGCAGCGCAGAAGGGGACAGCGAAAACATTCAGTACTTC. Translation: CASSAEGDSENIQYF.

V is TRBV6-1 and J is TRBJ2-3; D not resolved. Trimming left V 3 bases short and J 2 bases short, with 12 bases between. Germline CDR1 reads MNHNS; CDR2 reads SASEGT. The CDR3 length is 15 residues. The CDR3 spells CASSDARRNTDTQYF. In DNA, the CDR3 is TGTGCCAGCAGTGACGCTAGGAGAAACACAGATACGCAGTATTTT.

This chain joins TRBV6-4 and TRBJ2-3; 7 bases match TRBD1. This CDR3 is built from 15 residues. Per the germline V gene, CDR1 is MRHNA and CDR2 is SNTAGT. With V trimmed by 3 bases and J by 2 bases, 5 bases remained unmatched. CDR3 nucleotide sequence: TGTGCCAGCAGTGAAAGGACAGGAACCACAGATACGCAGTATTTT. The encoded protein is CASSERTGTTDTQYF.

The rearrangement joins TRBV5-5 to TRBJ1-2, with TRBD1 matching over 7 bases. In germline, CDR1 is SGHKS, CDR2 YYEKEE (reference sequence). Trimming took 4 bases from V and 3 from J; bases not matched to a gene: 3. The CDR3 loop spans 13 amino acids. Written as DNA, the CDR3 is TGTGCCAGCAGCCTTGGACAGGACTATGGCTACACCTTC. It specifies CASSLGQDYGYTF.

The table lists this clone with a count of one. V is TRBV7-2 and J is TRBJ2-5; D call uncertain. The CDR3 is 11 amino acids. Germline-derived CDR1 and CDR2 are SGHTA and FQGNSA. Deletions cut 5 bases from V and 2 bases from J, with 3 bases between. The CDR3 DNA sequence: TGTGCCAGCAGCATACAAGAGACCCAGTACTTC. Amino acids: CASSIQETQYF.

The chain combines TRBV25-1 with TRBJ2-5, with TRBD1 identical over 8 bases. The germline V gene encodes CDR1 MGHDK and CDR2 SYGVNS. This CDR3 is built from 15 residues. V trimming: 3 bases; J trimming: 1 base; junction bases outside the gene matches: 4. The CDR3 region is CASSEMDRAQETQYF. The CDR3 DNA follows: TGTGCCAGCAGTGAGATGGACAGGGCCCAAGAGACCCAGTACTTC.

V and J are TRBV9 and TRBJ2-3; D is possibly TRBD1 (5 bases). V lost 3 bases, J lost 8 bases, and 10 bases lay in between. CDR1 is SGDLS, CDR2 YYNGEE, per germline. The CDR3 totals 12 residues. In nucleotides, the CDR3 is TGTGCCAGCAGCGGGGAAGGGGCTACGCAGTATTTT. It encodes CASSGEGATQYF.

CDR3 coding DNA: TGTGCCAGCAGTCAACAGGGGAATCAGCCCCAGCATTTT. It yields the protein CASSQQGNQPQHF. The gene calls are TRBV5-8 and TRBJ1-5; the match to TRBD1 covers 7 bases. V was pared by 5 bases and J by 4 bases, with 3 bases of the junction left unmatched. Germline lookup yields CDR1 SGHTS and CDR2 YDEGEE. The CDR3 is 13 amino acids.

The chain recombines TRBV7-6 with TRBJ1-3, with 9 bases identical to TRBD1. Trimming removed 5 bases from V and 2 bases from J; junction bases left unmatched: 4. CDR1 is SGHVS, CDR2 FNYEAQ, per germline. This CDR3 has 15 residues. DNA of the CDR3: TGTGCCAGCAGCAGGGACAGGGCACCTGGAAACACCATATATTTT. It specifies CASSRDRAPGNTIYF.

The chain couples TRBV30 to TRBJ1-6; D gene unclear. The germline V and J ends were trimmed by 4 bases and 5 bases, with 12 bases remaining between them. This CDR3 spans 14 amino acids. Germline V gene data show CDR1 as GTSNPN and CDR2 as SVGIG (reference sequence). The CDR3 loop reads CAWTTGSNNSPLHF. Here the CDR3 DNA reads TGTGCCTGGACGACTGGTTCTAATAATTCACCCCTCCACTTT.

The table lists this clone with a few counts. V is TRBV2 and J is TRBJ2-2; tentatively, D is TRBD1 (5 bases). CDR3 length: 13 amino acids. Germline CDR1 SNHLY, CDR2 FYNNEI. Trimming shortened V by 6 bases and J by 7 bases, and 12 bases separated the two germline ends. The CDR3 loop is CASRTQGDGELFF. CDR3 in DNA: TGTGCCAGCAGAACCCAGGGTGACGGGGAGCTGTTTTTT.

The chain links TRBV5-1 to TRBJ2-1, with D unresolved. V dropped 7 bases and J dropped 7 bases, with 12 bases sitting between them. This CDR3 comprises 12 residues. Germline lookup yields CDR1 SGHRS and CDR2 YFSETQ. The CDR3 bases are TGCGCCAGCCGAACAGCTGGAAATGAGCAGTTCTTC. This translates into CASRTAGNEQFF.

This clone was counted only a few times. V usage is TRBV7-8 and J usage is TRBJ2-1, with 15 nucleotides matching TRBD2. Germline CDR1 reads SGHVS; CDR2 reads FQNEAQ. The CDR3 consists of 16 residues. V shed 5 bases, J shed 8 bases, and the junction held 7 bases outside the gene matches. This CDR3 is CASSAGLAGGQHEQFF. CDR3 DNA: TGTGCCAGCAGCGCAGGACTAGCGGGGGGGCAGCATGAGCAGTTCTTC.

The gene calls are TRBV30 and TRBJ1-1; 9 bases align to TRBD1. With V trimmed by 1 base and J by 3 bases, 9 bases remained unmatched. CDR3 length equals 16 residues. Germline lookup yields CDR1 GTSNPN and CDR2 SVGIG (reference sequence). CDR3 amino acids: CAWSEPDRDRDTEAFF. CDR3 coding DNA: TGTGCCTGGAGTGAGCCTGACCGGGACAGGGACACTGAAGCTTTCTTT.

The chain employs TRBV9 and TRBJ2-3, with a weak D call TRBD2 (7 bases). Germline V CDR1 and CDR2: SGDLS, YYNGEE. This CDR3 has 16 amino acids. V was cut by 5 bases and J by 2 bases, with 18 bases left in between. As DNA, the CDR3 is TGTGCCAGCAGTTCCTACTCGGGGGGCGTCACAGATACGCAGTATTTT. It specifies CASSSYSGGVTDTQYF.

V is TRBV7-2 and J is TRBJ2-5, with 9 bases lining up with TRBD1. The junction had 7 bases not matched to a gene; V was cut back by 4 bases and J by 4 bases. Germline V gives CDR1 SGHTA, CDR2 FQGNSA. This CDR3 region has 15 residues. The CDR3 spells CASSSQRTGVETQYF. The CDR3 region has the DNA TGTGCCAGCAGCTCGCAGCGGACAGGGGTAGAGACCCAGTACTTC.

The V and J genes are TRBV14 and TRBJ2-1; 13 nucleotides match TRBD2. The germline V gene encodes CDR1 SGHDN and CDR2 FVKESK. The trim removed 3 bases at V and 9 bases at J, leaving 5 bases unmatched. The CDR3 length is 15 residues. CDR3 region: CASSHRTSGGGEQFF. The CDR3 bases are TGTGCCAGCAGCCACCGGACTAGCGGGGGAGGTGAGCAGTTCTTC.

The gene calls are TRBV6-5 and TRBJ1-2; possibly TRBD1 for D (6 bases). The germline V gene has CDR1 MNHEY and CDR2 SVGAGI. There are 14 residues in the CDR3. V shed 5 bases and J shed 4 bases, with 14 bases lying between them. CDR3 sequence: CASSGEGETYGYTF. The CDR3 bases are TGTGCCAGCAGTGGGGAGGGGGAGACCTATGGCTACACCTTC.

The V call is TRBV30, the J call TRBJ2-7, with TRBD2 as a possible D gene (5 bases). Germline assignment: CDR1 GTSNPN and CDR2 SVGIG (reference sequence). The CDR3 is 11 residues long. The V and J ends lost 3 bases and 4 bases respectively, with 7 bases between them. The CDR3 spells CAWRGGYEQYF. The CDR3 region has the DNA TGTGCCTGGAGGGGCGGGTACGAGCAGTACTTC.